These 20 T cell receptor beta chains originate from one sample sequenced in a study of human T cells and chemical hapten exposure (dated by TCRdb to the early 2020s). In the paper's terms, the time point label means: patch test 3, about 24 weeks after DPC sensitization. In light of the paper, this sample's treatment or condition label describes: therapeutic diphenylcyclopropenone sensitization with weekly scalp DPC. The library relied on RACE. The sequencer listed for this sample is NextSeq 500. TCRdb reran the public reads through fastp at Q25 and MiXCR, keeping productive beta chains. When rows share a CDR3 protein, they turn into one entry using the most common DNA and genes. The sample data list 95,000 to 150,000 distinct CDR3 sequences, and around 10% of these were observed just once. The ten top clones hold 2% to 2.5% of the sample. The sequenced sample was whole blood, obtained in connection with sensitization to the hapten diphenylcyclopropenone (DPC). All receptors derive from a woman in her 50s with alopecia areata. Some clones in this sample may be carry-over from other donors' samples.

This sequence joins TRBV3-1 and TRBJ2-1; the D is unclear. The CDR3 spans 13 residues. Germline CDR1 reads LGHDT; CDR2 reads YNNKEL (reference sequence). V dropped 3 bases and J dropped 10 bases, with 13 bases sitting between them. This CDR3 reads CASSHRRLGEQFF. Written as DNA, the CDR3 is TGTGCCAGCAGCCACCGCCGGTTAGGCGAGCAGTTCTTC.

V usage is TRBV5-4 and J usage is TRBJ2-3; a weak D match, TRBD2 (6 bases). The length of the CDR3 is 15 residues. The germline CDR1 and CDR2 sequences are SGHNT and YYREEE (reference sequence). Deletions cut 3 bases from V and 1 base from J, with 12 bases between. This CDR3 reads CASSSELARTDTQYF. CDR3 bases: TGTGCCAGCAGCTCCGAACTAGCCCGCACAGATACGCAGTATTTT. Full variable domain (rest looked up from reference TRBV5-4 and TRBJ2-3): ETGVTQSPTHLIKTRGQQVTLRCSSQSGHNTVSWYQQALGQGPQFIFQYYREEENGRGNFPPRFSGLQFPNYSSELNVNALELDDSALYLCASSSELARTDTQYFGPGTRLTVL.

Regarding this clonotype: The junction does not match germline at one end; this may be a read error. The chain carries TRBV12-3 or TRBV12-4 and TRBJ1-6; no clear D. The CDR3 totals 16 residues. The CDR3 nucleotides are TGTGCCAGCAGTCTCACAGCGGGCTCCTATAATTCACCCCTCAACTTT. It is translated as CASSLTAGSYNSPLNF.

In this sample, this clonotype turned up a few times. V gene TRBV12-3 or TRBV12-4 combines with J gene TRBJ1-4; D is perhaps TRBD1 (5 bases). CDR3 length: 13 amino acids. The ends were cut back, 3 bases at V and 7 bases at J, with 9 bases in the middle. The CDR3: CASSFSGTEKLFF. The CDR3 nucleotides read TGTGCCAGCAGTTTCTCGGGGACTGAAAAACTGTTTTTT.

This clonotype has just a few counts. The V gene is TRBV5-1, the J gene TRBJ2-1, with TRBD1 identical over 9 bases. The CDR3 extends over 16 amino acids. CDR1 and CDR2 (germline): SGHRS, YFSETQ. V shed 4 bases and J 3 bases; nucleotides not matched to a gene: 8. In nucleotides, the CDR3 is TGCGCCAGCAGCGCCTCCGGGACAGGGCACTACAATGAGCAGTTCTTC. Translation gives CASSASGTGHYNEQFF.

This clonotype was recorded many times. The V call is TRBV4-2, the J call TRBJ2-3; a weak D match, TRBD2 (6 bases). This CDR3 spans 17 amino acids. Deletions cut 0 bases from V and 1 base from J, with 14 bases between. The V gene's germline CDR1 is LGHNA and CDR2 YNFKEQ. The chain's CDR3 is CASSQEVRAGGTDTQYF. In DNA form, the CDR3 reads TGTGCCAGCAGCCAAGAGGTTAGAGCGGGCGGCACAGATACGCAGTATTTT.

The chain joins TRBV20-1 to TRBJ2-3; D is ambiguous. Germline V gene sequence: CDR1 DFQATT, CDR2 SNEGSKA (reference sequence). CDR3 length equals 11 residues. Trimming shortened V by 5 bases and J by 4 bases, and 7 bases separated the two germline ends. The chain's CDR3 is CSALQADTQYF. Here the CDR3 DNA reads TGCAGTGCTTTGCAGGCAGATACGCAGTATTTT.

CDR3 residues: CAISEVGGRETQYF. The CDR3 DNA reads TGTGCCATCAGTGAGGTCGGGGGTAGGGAGACCCAGTACTTC. The rearrangement uses TRBV10-3 and TRBJ2-5; weak D call: TRBD2 (6 bases). Germline CDR1 is ENHRY and CDR2 is SYGVKD. This CDR3 region has 14 residues. V shed 2 bases and J shed 5 bases, with 12 bases lying between them.

This clonotype was found many times. This chain connects TRBV27 to TRBJ2-2; D gene uncertain. V was clipped by 0 bases and J by 10 bases, with 9 bases between them. The CDR3 has 13 amino acids. The germline CDR1 and CDR2 sequences are MNHEY and SMNVEV (reference sequence). CDR3 bases: TGTGCCAGCAGTTTATCAATCTTCGCGGAGCTGTTTTTT. Its translation: CASSLSIFAELFF.

This clonotype appeared many times. This chain uses TRBV12-3 or TRBV12-4 with TRBJ2-3, with 8 bases that match TRBD1. The CDR3 contains 14 residues. With V trimmed by 5 bases and J by 5 bases, 6 bases remained unmatched. The CDR3 coding sequence is TGTGCCAGCAGTCCCAGGGGGCAGGGAGATACGCAGTATTTT. Encoded protein: CASSPRGQGDTQYF.

At least ten counts were recorded for this clonotype. The chain joins TRBV7-2 to TRBJ2-7; D uncertain. CDR1 is SGHTA and CDR2 is FQGNSA in the germline V gene. V gave up 1 base and J gave up 0 bases, with 7 bases separating them. The CDR3 covers 14 residues. The CDR3, as DNA: TGTGCCAGCAGCTTAGGCCCGGTCTCCTACGAGCAGTACTTC. The encoded protein is CASSLGPVSYEQYF.

Notes on this clonotype: A much larger clone lies a single base off, so this may be a read error. This sequence joins TRBV7-6 and TRBJ2-1, with D perhaps matching TRBD1 (5 bases). Trimming shortened V by 5 bases and J by 2 bases, and 13 bases separated the two germline ends. The CDR3 covers 15 residues. The germline CDR1 and CDR2 sequences are SGHVS and FNYEAQ. CDR3 amino acids: CASSPCRVTYNEQFF. The CDR3 DNA follows: TGTGCCAGCAGCCCATGCAGGGTCACCTACAATGAGCAGTTCTTC.

The rearrangement joins TRBV13 to TRBJ2-1; 9 nucleotides align to TRBD2. Trimming at V came to 7 bases and at J to 0 bases, leaving 7 bases not matched to a gene. Germline lookup yields CDR1 PRHDT and CDR2 FYEKMQ (reference sequence). The CDR3 consists of 16 residues. CDR3 nucleotides: TGTGCCAGCACCGTACCTAGCGGGACCTCCTACAATGAGCAGTTCTTC. Translated, it gives CASTVPSGTSYNEQFF.

This clonotype was observed a handful of times. V is TRBV6-1 and J is TRBJ2-3; 7 bases match TRBD1. There are 13 residues in the CDR3. V lost 7 bases, J lost 4 bases, and 5 bases stayed unmatched. Germline values: CDR1 MNHNS, CDR2 SASEGT. CDR3 amino acids: CASTKDRPDTQYF. The DNA of the CDR3 is TGTGCCAGCACTAAGGACAGGCCAGATACGCAGTATTTT.

Only a few counts were recorded for this clonotype. This sequence joins TRBV4-1 and TRBJ2-5; 10 bases are shared with TRBD1. The germline gives CDR1 MGHRA, CDR2 YSYEKL. CDR3 length: 16 amino acids. The trim removed 0 bases at V and 5 bases at J, leaving 6 bases unmatched. The CDR3 DNA reads TGCGCCAGCAGCCAAGAGACAGGGGGCATGTGGGAGACCCAGTACTTC. It specifies CASSQETGGMWETQYF.

This clonotype appeared many times. V usage is TRBV6-6 and J usage is TRBJ2-7, with TRBD1 as a possible D gene (6 bases). V gave up 5 bases and J gave up 6 bases, with 11 bases separating them. CDR1 is MNHNY, CDR2 SVGAGI, per germline (reference sequence). The length of the CDR3 is 12 residues. The chain's CDR3 is CASSKQGPEQYF. The CDR3 region has the DNA TGTGCCAGCAGTAAACAGGGACCCGAGCAGTACTTC.

The chain couples TRBV28 to TRBJ2-7; 15 bases match TRBD2. The ends lost 7 bases at V and 3 bases at J; junction bases unmatched: 10. Per germline, CDR1 MDHEN and CDR2 SYDVKM. The CDR3 spans 17 residues. CDR3 in amino acids: CASKGTSGRCTYYEQYF. In DNA, the CDR3 is TGTGCCAGCAAAGGGACTAGCGGGAGGTGTACTTACTACGAGCAGTACTTC.

The chain is built from TRBV27 and TRBJ1-2, with D possibly matching TRBD1 (5 bases). Germline V gene data show CDR1 as MNHEY and CDR2 as SMNVEV (reference sequence). The CDR3 has 15 amino acids. Trimming removed 6 bases from V and 4 bases from J, with 18 bases in between. CDR3 protein: CASSQGGEKSYGYTF. In DNA, the CDR3 is TGTGCCAGCAGCCAGGGAGGGGAGAAATCCTATGGCTACACCTTC.

The rearrangement joins TRBV14 to TRBJ2-5; D is unresolved. The CDR3 consists of 13 residues. Trimming stripped 8 bases from V and 2 bases from J, with 12 bases between. From germline, CDR1 is SGHDN and CDR2 FVKESK. As DNA, the CDR3 is TGTGCCAGCGCCGGGCTCAATCAAGAGACCCAGTACTTC. This codes for CASAGLNQETQYF.

This clonotype was observed a few times. The chain combines TRBV14 with TRBJ2-7, with TRBD2 matching over 10 bases. Germline V gene sequence: CDR1 SGHDN, CDR2 FVKESK. V lost 2 bases to trimming and J lost 7 bases; unmatched junction nucleotides: 8. This CDR3 comprises 15 residues. The CDR3: CASSQLAGGAREQYF. The CDR3 bases are TGTGCCAGCAGCCAATTAGCGGGGGGAGCGCGTGAGCAGTACTTC.